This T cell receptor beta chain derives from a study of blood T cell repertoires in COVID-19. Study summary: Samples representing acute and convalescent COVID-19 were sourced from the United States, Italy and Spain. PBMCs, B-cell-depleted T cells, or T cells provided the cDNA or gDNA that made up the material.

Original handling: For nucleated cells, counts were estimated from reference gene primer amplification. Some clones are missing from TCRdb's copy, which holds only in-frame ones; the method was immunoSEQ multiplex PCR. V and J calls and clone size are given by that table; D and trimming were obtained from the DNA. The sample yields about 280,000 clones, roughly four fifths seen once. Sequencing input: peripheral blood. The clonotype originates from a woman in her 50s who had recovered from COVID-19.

CDR3 sequence reads: CASSYGQGAMNTEAFF. The DNA for the CDR3 is TGTGCCAGCAGTTACGGACAGGGGGCGATGAACACTGAAGCTTTCTTT. This chain links TRBV6-6 with TRBJ1-1, with TRBD1 identical over 11 bases. The CDR3 loop spans 16 amino acids. The germline V gene encodes CDR1 MNHNY and CDR2 SVGAGI (reference sequence). The junction had 2 bases not matched to a gene; V was cut back by 2 bases and J by 0 bases.